The TCR beta chain under discussion was sequenced for a study of CD4 T cells in relation to SARS-CoV-2 and coronaviruses. TCRdb keeps only in-frame clones here, not all; method: immunoSEQ multiplex PCR. The sample consists of 55,000 to 75,000 clones, over 80% of them appearing once. In regard to this clone: Its antigen remains unidentified.

Study-level results: This crossreactivity analysis covered spike protein alone, no other viral proteins. Culture-expanded clones reflect memory recall rather than primary priming during culture. Monoreactive clones expanded significantly more to SARS-CoV-2 than crossreactive clones did. Approximately 65% of donors had memory CD4+ clonotypes crossrecognizing SARS-CoV-2 and common cold coronavirus spike.

There are 15 residues in the CDR3. The trim removed 7 bases at V and 1 base at J, leaving 10 bases unmatched. The germline V gene has CDR1 SQVTM and CDR2 ANQGSEA. Unexposed donor CD4+ T cells date from about 2010-2019, before the COVID-19 pandemic. The sample comprised memory CD4+ T cells from PBMCs. This TCR was sampled from a human donor in good health. The chain has TRBV29-1 and TRBJ2-1; 7 bases match TRBD2. Written as DNA, the CDR3 is TGCAGCGCCGGCGGCGGGAGAGGGTCCTACAATGAGCAGTTCTTC. Translating it yields CSAGGGRGSYNEQFF.